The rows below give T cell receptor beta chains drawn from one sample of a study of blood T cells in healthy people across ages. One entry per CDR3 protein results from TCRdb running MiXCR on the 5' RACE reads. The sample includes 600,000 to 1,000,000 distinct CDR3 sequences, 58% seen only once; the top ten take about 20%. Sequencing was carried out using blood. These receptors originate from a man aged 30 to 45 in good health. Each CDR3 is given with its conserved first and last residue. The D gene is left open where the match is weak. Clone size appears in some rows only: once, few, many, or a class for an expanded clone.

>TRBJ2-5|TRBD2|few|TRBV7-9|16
CASSPAGGGAVKTQYF
TGTGCCAGCAGCCCAGCTGGCGGGGGGGCTGTTAAGACCCAGTACTTC
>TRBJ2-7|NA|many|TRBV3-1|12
CASSQAGTGVYF
TGTGCCAGCAGCCAAGCCGGGACTGGGGTGTACTTC
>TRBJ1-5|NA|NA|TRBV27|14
CASSQGLGNQPQHF
TGTGCCAGCAGTCAGGGTCTGGGCAATCAGCCCCAGCATTTT
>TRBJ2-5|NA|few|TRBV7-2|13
CASSQTTQETQYF
TGTGCCAGCAGCCAGACGACACAAGAGACCCAGTACTTC
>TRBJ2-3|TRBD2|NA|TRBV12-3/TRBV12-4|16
CASSPQLAGAVDTQYF
TGTGCCAGCAGTCCCCAGCTAGCGGGGGCGGTAGATACGCAGTATTTT
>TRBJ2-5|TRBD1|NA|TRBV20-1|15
CSAKPGQGLQETQYF
TGCAGTGCGAAACCGGGACAGGGGCTACAAGAGACCCAGTACTTC
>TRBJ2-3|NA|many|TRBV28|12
CASSSPTDTQYF
TGTGCCAGCAGCTCTCCCACAGATACGCAGTATTTT
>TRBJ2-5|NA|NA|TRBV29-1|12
CSVRGSGETQYF
TGCAGCGTTAGAGGATCTGGGGAGACCCAGTACTTC
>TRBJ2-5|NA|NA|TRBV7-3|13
CASSPGSSETQYF
TGTGCCAGCAGCCCCGGATCGTCAGAGACCCAGTACTTC
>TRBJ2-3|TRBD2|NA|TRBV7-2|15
CASSPGLAGLNTQYF
TGTGCCAGCAGCCCTGGTTTAGCGGGGTTAAATACGCAGTATTTT
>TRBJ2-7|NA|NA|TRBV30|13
CAWRGKGTYEQYF
TGTGCCTGGAGGGGGAAGGGGACCTACGAGCAGTACTTC
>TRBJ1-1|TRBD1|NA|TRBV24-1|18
CATSDRGPTGALNTEAFF
TGTGCCACCAGTGACCGAGGCCCGACAGGGGCCTTGAACACTGAAGCTTTCTTT
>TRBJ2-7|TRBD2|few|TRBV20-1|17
CSARDLAGIRPSYEQYF
TGCAGTGCTAGAGACCTAGCGGGAATCCGGCCCTCCTACGAGCAGTACTTC
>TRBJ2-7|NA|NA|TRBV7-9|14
CASSPRGFNYEQYF
TGTGCCAGCAGCCCGCGGGGTTTCAACTACGAGCAGTACTTC
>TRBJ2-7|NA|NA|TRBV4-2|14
CASSQVQEAGEQYF
TGTGCCAGCAGCCAAGTTCAGGAGGCCGGCGAGCAGTACTTC
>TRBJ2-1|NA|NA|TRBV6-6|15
CASSPLASINSKQFF
TGTGCCAGCAGTCCTTTGGCTTCGATTAACTCGAAGCAGTTCTTC
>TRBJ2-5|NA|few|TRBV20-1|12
CSARVALETQYF
TGCAGTGCTAGAGTGGCATTGGAGACCCAGTACTTC
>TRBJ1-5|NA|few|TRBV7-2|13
CASSLETRQTQHF
TGTGCCAGCAGCTTAGAAACGCGGCAGACCCAGCATTTT
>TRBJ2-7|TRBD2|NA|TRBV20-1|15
CSARGGLAFKYEQYF
TGCAGTGCTAGAGGTGGACTAGCCTTCAAATACGAGCAGTACTTC
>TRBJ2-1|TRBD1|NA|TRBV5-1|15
CASRDTGGYHNEQFF
TGCGCCAGCAGGGATACAGGGGGCTATCACAATGAGCAGTTCTTC
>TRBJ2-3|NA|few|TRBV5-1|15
CASSLLGPSEDTQYF
TGCGCCAGCAGCTTGCTGGGTCCTAGCGAGGATACGCAGTATTTT
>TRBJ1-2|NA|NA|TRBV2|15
CAAATSGGRNYGYTF
TGTGCCGCAGCAACCAGCGGGGGGAGGAACTATGGCTACACCTTC
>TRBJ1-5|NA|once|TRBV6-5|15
CASSYSSGGNQPQHF
TGTGCCAGCAGTTACTCCTCAGGGGGCAATCAGCCCCAGCATTTT
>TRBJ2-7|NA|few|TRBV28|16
CASSPPLSTLQNEQYF
TGTGCCAGCAGTCCCCCCCTATCTACACTTCAGAACGAGCAGTACTTC
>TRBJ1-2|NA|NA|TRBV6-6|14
CASRLEAIEYGYTF
TGTGCCAGCCGGTTGGAGGCAATTGAGTATGGCTACACCTTC
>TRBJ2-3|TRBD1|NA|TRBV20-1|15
CSANLGQGHTDTQYF
TGCAGTGCTAACCTGGGACAGGGCCACACAGATACGCAGTATTTT
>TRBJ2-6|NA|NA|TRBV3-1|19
CASSQDWGSFRSGANVLTF
TGTGCCAGCAGCCAAGATTGGGGCAGTTTTCGGTCTGGGGCCAACGTCCTGACTTTC
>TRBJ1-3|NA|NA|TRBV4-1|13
CAGSPIHGNTIYF
TGCGCCGGCAGCCCAATTCATGGAAACACCATATATTTT
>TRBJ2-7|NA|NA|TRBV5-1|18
CASSLKGYSRTSTYEQYF
TGCGCCAGCAGTTTGAAGGGGTACTCGCGGACATCGACCTACGAGCAGTACTTC
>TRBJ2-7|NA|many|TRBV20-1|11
CSARGAYEQYF
TGCAGTGCTAGAGGGGCCTACGAGCAGTACTTC